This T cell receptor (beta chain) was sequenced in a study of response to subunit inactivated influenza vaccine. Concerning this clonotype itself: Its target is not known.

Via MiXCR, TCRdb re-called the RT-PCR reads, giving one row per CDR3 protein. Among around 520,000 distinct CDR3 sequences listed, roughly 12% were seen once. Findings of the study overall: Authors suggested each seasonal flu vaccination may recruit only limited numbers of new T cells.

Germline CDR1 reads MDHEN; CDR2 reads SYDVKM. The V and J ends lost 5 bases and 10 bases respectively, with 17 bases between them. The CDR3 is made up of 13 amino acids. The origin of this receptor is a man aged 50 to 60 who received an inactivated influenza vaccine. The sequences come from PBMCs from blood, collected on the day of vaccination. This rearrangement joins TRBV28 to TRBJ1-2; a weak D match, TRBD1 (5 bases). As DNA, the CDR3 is TGTGCCAGCAGTGATCCGGGACGGTTAGACTACACCTTC. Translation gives CASSDPGRLDYTF.